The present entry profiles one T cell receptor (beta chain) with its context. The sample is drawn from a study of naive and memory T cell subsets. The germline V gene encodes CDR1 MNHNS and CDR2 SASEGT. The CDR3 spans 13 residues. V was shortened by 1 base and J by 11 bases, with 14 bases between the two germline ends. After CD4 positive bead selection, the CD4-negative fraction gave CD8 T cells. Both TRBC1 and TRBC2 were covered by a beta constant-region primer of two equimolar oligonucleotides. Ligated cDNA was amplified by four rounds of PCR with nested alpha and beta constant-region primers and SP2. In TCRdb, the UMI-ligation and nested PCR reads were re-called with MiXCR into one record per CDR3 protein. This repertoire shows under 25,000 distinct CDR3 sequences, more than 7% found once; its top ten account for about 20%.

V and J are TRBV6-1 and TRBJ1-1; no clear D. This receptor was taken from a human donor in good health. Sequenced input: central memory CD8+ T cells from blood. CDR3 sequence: CASSEVVADWAFF. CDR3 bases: TGTGCCAGCAGTGAAGTTGTGGCGGATTGGGCTTTCTTT.